The 9 T cell receptor beta chains below were found in one sample sequenced in a study of blood T cell repertoires in COVID-19. Only in-frame clones appear in the TCRdb table, and some are missing; sequencing was by immunoSEQ multiplex PCR. The sample includes about 330,000 clones, about 92% of them seen just once. Sequencing was performed on PBMCs or T cells enriched from blood (not recorded which). The receptors were sampled from a woman younger than 45 who had recovered from COVID-19.

The chain employs TRBV2 and TRBJ1-1; TRBD1 might be the D (5 bases). The germline V and J ends were trimmed by 3 bases and 6 bases, with 14 bases remaining between them. Germline lookup yields CDR1 SNHLY and CDR2 FYNNEI. This CDR3 spans 14 amino acids. The CDR3 region is CASSDSEGISEAFF. CDR3 DNA: TGTGCCAGCAGTGATTCGGAGGGGATATCTGAAGCTTTCTTT. Combining the CDR3 with reference TRBV2 and TRBJ1-1 gives the whole variable domain EPEVTQTPSHQVTQMGQEVILRCVPISNHLYFYWYRQILGQKVEFLVSFYNNEISEKSEIFDDQFSVERPDGSNFTLKIRSTKLEDSAMYFCASSDSEGISEAFFGQGTRLTVV.

The genes are TRBV7-2 and TRBJ1-1, with D possibly matching TRBD1 (5 bases). V was pared by 3 bases and J by 3 bases, with 14 bases between. The CDR3 covers 15 residues. In germline, CDR1 is SGHTA, CDR2 FQGNSA. CDR3 coding DNA: TGTGCCAGCAGCTTCACGGGGGGTTCGGACACTGAAGCTTTCTTT. Protein product: CASSFTGGSDTEAFF.

The chain employs TRBV7-6 and TRBJ2-7, with TRBD1 matching 8 bases. Trimming cost V 4 bases and J 7 bases; bases outside gene matches: 6. The CDR3 totals 13 residues. From germline, CDR1 is SGHVS and CDR2 FNYEAQ. The CDR3 nucleotides are TGTGCCAGCAGCTCGACAGGGGCTCGGGAGCAGTACTTC. Translation: CASSSTGAREQYF.

This chain links TRBV15 with TRBJ1-2; D is ambiguous. Per germline, CDR1 LNHNV and CDR2 YYDKDF (reference sequence). CDR3 length: 14 amino acids. V was pared by 0 bases and J by 0 bases, with 5 bases between. As DNA, the CDR3 is TGTGCCACCAGCAGAGACAGTACTAACTATGGCTACACCTTC. It is translated as CATSRDSTNYGYTF.

This clone appeared a single time. The chain combines TRBV7-9 with TRBJ1-5; a weak D match, TRBD1 (5 bases). V was shortened by 1 base and J by 2 bases, with 12 bases between the two germline ends. Germline CDR1 SEHNR, CDR2 FQNEAQ (reference sequence). The CDR3 spans 16 residues. The DNA of the CDR3 is TGTGCCAGCAGCTTAGGTTCGGGGGTAGGCAATCAGCCCCAGCATTTT. Translated: CASSLGSGVGNQPQHF. The variable domain in full, with the rest retrieved from reference TRBV7-9 and TRBJ1-5, is DTGVSQNPRHKITKRGQNVTFRCDPISEHNRLYWYRQTLGQGPEFLTYFQNEAQLEKSRLLSDRFSAERPKGSFSTLEIQRTEQGDSAMYLCASSLGSGVGNQPQHFGDGTRLSIL.

The gene calls are TRBV6-5 and TRBJ2-2; D is unclear. The CDR3 covers 12 residues. In germline, CDR1 is MNHEY, CDR2 SVGAGI. V lost 10 bases to trimming and J lost 0 bases, with 6 bases between them. The CDR3, as DNA: TGTGCCACCCGGTCGAACACCGGGGAGCTGTTTTTT. This codes for CATRSNTGELFF.

The chain links TRBV6-5 to TRBJ1-1, with TRBD1 as a possible D gene (6 bases). The V end lost 6 bases, the J end lost 11 bases, and 16 bases lay between the germline ends. The germline gives CDR1 MNHEY, CDR2 SVGAGI. This CDR3 region has 12 residues. The DNA for the CDR3 is TGTGCCAGCAGCCCGGACAGAAAGGGCGCTTTCTTT. Its translation is CASSPDRKGAFF.

The CDR3 sequence is CASSVVTGYGGGINEQFF. Here the CDR3 DNA reads TGTGCCAGCAGCGTAGTAACGGGCTACGGCGGGGGGATCAATGAGCAGTTCTTC. The chain is built from TRBV9 and TRBJ2-1; TRBD2 matches at 8 bases. The J segment lost 6 bases and the V segment lost 0 bases, leaving 14 bases of the junction unmatched. The CDR3 is made up of 18 amino acids. The germline V gene encodes CDR1 SGDLS and CDR2 YYNGEE. Complete variable domain (other parts from reference TRBV9 and TRBJ2-1): DSGVTQTPKHLITATGQRVTLRCSPRSGDLSVYWYQQSLDQGLQFLIQYYNGEERAKGNILERFSAQQFPDLHSELNLSSLELGDSALYFCASSVVTGYGGGINEQFFGPGTRLTVL.

The J gene is TRBJ2-5, the V gene TRBV28; the match to TRBD1 covers 8 bases. Looked up from germline, CDR1 is MDHEN and CDR2 is SYDVKM. The CDR3 covers 13 residues. Unmatched junction bases numbered 4, after V lost 6 bases and J lost 4 bases. The CDR3 loop reads CASSWTGSETQYF. CDR3 bases: TGTGCCAGCAGCTGGACAGGGTCAGAGACCCAGTACTTC.